The clone carrying this T cell receptor beta chain was seen only a few times. Its antigen is currently unknown. These data belong to a study of CD8 T cells in ankylosing spondylitis. By quantitative 5'-RACE with molecular barcodes, the TCR beta libraries were made. From the 5' RACE reads, TCRdb called clonotypes with MiXCR, one entry per CDR3 protein. The sample lists about 330,000 distinct CDR3 sequences; under 8.5% were seen once. There are 15 residues in the CDR3. Looked up from germline, CDR1 is KGHDR and CDR2 is SFDVKD. With 6 bases removed from V and 2 bases from J, the gap between germline ends came to 12 bases. Study observations and caveats: According to the report, clones linked to the disease were significantly enriched in matched synovial fluid samples taken from ankylosing spondylitis patients. What seemed typical of ankylosing spondylitis blood was a TCR beta motif built from roughly 8 highly homologous variants.

Sequenced: blood, either unsorted or a sorted T cell fraction (not recorded which). The V call is TRBV24-1, the J call TRBJ2-2; the D gene is possibly TRBD2 (5 bases). The receptor comes from a male donor with ankylosing spondylitis. Here the CDR3 reads CATSSRAANTGELFF. Here the CDR3 DNA reads TGTGCCACCAGTTCGAGGGCAGCTAACACCGGGGAGCTGTTTTTT.